Below, 7 T cell receptor beta chains from the same sample are listed, as sequenced in a study of T cell repertoires in cytomegalovirus infection. Each CDR3 protein gets one entry after TCRdb re-called the reads with MiXCR. The sample records 200,000 to 250,000 distinct CDR3 sequences, 22% being singletons. Specimen: CD8+ T cells from PBMCs. The source of these receptors is a human donor in good health (CMV status not recorded). Some clones in this sample may be carry-over from other donors' samples.

About this clonotype itself: Compared with germline, one end of the junction differs, possibly owing to a read error. The genes are TRBV11-2 and TRBJ2-5; the match to TRBD2 covers 7 bases. The germline gives CDR1 SGHAT, CDR2 FQNNGV. This CDR3 has 13 residues. Written as DNA, the CDR3 is TGTGCCGGCAGGGAGGGCTCGGGTGAGACCCAGTACTTT. This sequence encodes CAGREGSGETQYF.

Remarks on this clonotype: A clone one base away is much larger, so this may be a read error. V and J are TRBV7-8 and TRBJ2-7; 9 bases align to TRBD1. This CDR3 contains 14 residues. Germline V lookup: CDR1 SGHVS, CDR2 FQNEAQ. The CDR3, as DNA: TGTGCCAGCAGCAACAGGGGGCTCCCCTACGATCAGTACTTC. As protein: CASSNRGLPYDQYF.

The chain is built from TRBV12-3 or TRBV12-4 and TRBJ2-3, with unresolved D. V was shortened by 4 bases and J by 4 bases, with 9 bases between the two germline ends. This CDR3 is 13 amino acids long. The CDR3 DNA reads TGTGCCAGCAGTTCGTTGGCGGCAGATACGCAGTATTTT. Its protein is CASSSLAADTQYF.

This clonotype was counted at least ten times. The chain employs TRBV11-2 and TRBJ2-4, with 9 bases that match TRBD1. V shed 0 bases, J shed 3 bases, and the junction held 9 bases outside the gene matches. CDR1 and CDR2 (germline): SGHAT, FQNNGV. This CDR3 is built from 18 residues. The CDR3 DNA reads TGTGCCAGCAGCTTAGATCAACTTTGGACAGGGGACAAAAACATTCAGTACTTC. Encoded protein: CASSLDQLWTGDKNIQYF.

The table lists this clonotype with a few counts. The chain has TRBV9 and TRBJ1-4; D unclear. The CDR3 consists of 13 residues. V lost 0 bases and J lost 5, with 5 bases in between. The germline CDR1 and CDR2 sequences are SGDLS and YYNGEE. CDR3 in amino acids: CASSVGANEKLFF. The DNA of the CDR3 is TGTGCCAGCAGCGTAGGGGCCAATGAAAAACTGTTTTTT.

The table lists this clonotype with many counts. This chain uses TRBV6-2 or TRBV6-3 with TRBJ2-5, with D perhaps TRBD1 (7 bases). Germline loops: CDR1 MNHEY, CDR2 SVGEGT. The germline V and J ends were trimmed by 6 bases and 2 bases, with 10 bases remaining between them. The CDR3 is 13 residues long. The CDR3 DNA is TGTGCCAGCAGCGCGGGACAGCAAGAGACCCAGTACTTC. Amino acid sequence: CASSAGQQETQYF.

The chain is built from TRBV7-9 and TRBJ1-4; 7 positions match TRBD1. Per germline, CDR1 SEHNR and CDR2 FQNEAQ (reference sequence). Trimming took 5 bases from V and 7 from J; bases not matched to a gene: 7. CDR3 size: 14 residues. The CDR3 loop reads CASSRQGGVEKLFF. The CDR3 DNA reads as TGTGCCAGCAGCCGACAGGGAGGCGTTGAAAAACTGTTTTTT.